A selection of T cell receptor beta chains follows, all from one sample in a study of cytotoxic CD8 clonotypes in ibrutinib-treated CLL. Repertoires were generated with immunoSEQ multiplex PCR, while TCRdb's copy carries only in-frame clones and drops some. The sample has tens of thousands of clones; 83% are singletons. The specimen comprised PBMCs, sampled after 24 months of ibrutinib treatment. These receptors were taken from a human donor with chronic lymphocytic leukemia. The CDR3 runs from the conserved cysteine through the conserved F or W. Each record gives: V gene, clone size, CDR3 length, D gene, J gene, CDR3 protein, CDR3 DNA. The D gene is left open where the match is weak. Where a row states a size, it is once, few, many or the class of an expanded clone; other rows omit it.

v_call: TRBV30
clone_size: NA
cdr3_length: 13
d_call: TRBD2
j_call: TRBJ2-1
cdr3_aa: CAGDSGRTREQFF
cdr3_nt: TGTGCCGGTGATAGCGGGAGAACTCGAGAGCAGTTCTTC

v_call: TRBV28
clone_size: NA
cdr3_length: 16
d_call: TRBD1
j_call: TRBJ1-2
cdr3_aa: CASSSPRTGHNYGYTF
cdr3_nt: TGTGCCAGCAGTTCCCCCCGGACAGGGCACAACTATGGCTACACCTTC

v_call: TRBV2
clone_size: NA
cdr3_length: 15
d_call: NA
j_call: TRBJ2-2
cdr3_aa: CASKVSALNTGELFF
cdr3_nt: TGTGCCAGCAAGGTGTCCGCGCTGAACACCGGGGAGCTGTTTTTT

v_call: TRBV7-3
clone_size: NA
cdr3_length: 14
d_call: NA
j_call: TRBJ1-1
cdr3_aa: CASSLGSGNTEAFF
cdr3_nt: TGTGCCAGCAGCTTAGGCTCAGGGAACACTGAAGCTTTCTTT

v_call: TRBV4-1
clone_size: NA
cdr3_length: 18
d_call: TRBD2
j_call: TRBJ2-2
cdr3_aa: CASSQGPSGRPNTGELFF
cdr3_nt: TGCGCCAGCAGCCAAGGGCCTAGCGGGAGGCCCAACACCGGGGAGCTGTTTTTT

v_call: TRBV30
clone_size: NA
cdr3_length: 15
d_call: NA
j_call: TRBJ2-1
cdr3_aa: CAWSVPESSYNEQFF
cdr3_nt: TGTGCCTGGAGTGTACCAGAGAGCTCCTACAATGAGCAGTTCTTC

v_call: TRBV15
clone_size: once
cdr3_length: 14
d_call: NA
j_call: TRBJ2-7
cdr3_aa: CATTLSGTTGEQYF
cdr3_nt: TGTGCCACCACCCTCTCCGGGACCACTGGCGAGCAGTACTTC

v_call: TRBV5-4
clone_size: NA
cdr3_length: 15
d_call: TRBD1
j_call: TRBJ2-3
cdr3_aa: CASSSAGTGSGTQYF
cdr3_nt: TGTGCCAGCAGCTCCGCCGGGACAGGGAGCGGTACGCAGTATTTT

v_call: TRBV5-1
clone_size: few
cdr3_length: 16
d_call: TRBD2
j_call: TRBJ2-2
cdr3_aa: CASSDSLGRAVGELFF
cdr3_nt: TGCGCCAGCAGCGACAGCCTGGGGAGGGCCGTCGGGGAGCTGTTTTTT

v_call: TRBV5-4
clone_size: NA
cdr3_length: 14
d_call: TRBD1
j_call: TRBJ2-1
cdr3_aa: CASSLTQNRGEQFF
cdr3_nt: TGTGCCAGCAGCCTAACACAAAACAGGGGCGAGCAGTTCTTC

v_call: TRBV5-4
clone_size: NA
cdr3_length: 16
d_call: NA
j_call: TRBJ2-1
cdr3_aa: CASSAFGQFSYNEQFF
cdr3_nt: TGTGCCAGCAGCGCATTCGGACAGTTCTCCTACAATGAGCAGTTCTTC

v_call: TRBV9
clone_size: NA
cdr3_length: 15
d_call: TRBD2
j_call: TRBJ2-1
cdr3_aa: CASSVVGGRFNEQFF
cdr3_nt: TGTGCCAGCAGCGTAGTGGGCGGGAGGTTTAATGAGCAGTTCTTC

v_call: TRBV7-6
clone_size: NA
cdr3_length: 14
d_call: NA
j_call: TRBJ1-1
cdr3_aa: CASSKSTRNTEAFF
cdr3_nt: TGTGCCAGCAGCAAATCAACGCGGAACACTGAAGCTTTCTTT

v_call: TRBV23-1
clone_size: NA
cdr3_length: 10
d_call: NA
j_call: TRBJ1-2
cdr3_aa: CASTIRSYTF
cdr3_nt: TGCGCCAGCACGATCAGAAGCTACACCTTC

v_call: TRBV14
clone_size: NA
cdr3_length: 14
d_call: NA
j_call: TRBJ2-7
cdr3_aa: CASSLQVWGYEQYF
cdr3_nt: TGTGCCAGCAGCCTGCAGGTGTGGGGCTACGAGCAGTACTTC

v_call: TRBV6-1
clone_size: NA
cdr3_length: 17
d_call: TRBD2
j_call: TRBJ2-3
cdr3_aa: CASSEGRASGITDTQYF
cdr3_nt: TGTGCCAGCAGTGAGGGGAGGGCTAGCGGGATAACAGATACGCAGTATTTT

v_call: TRBV27
clone_size: NA
cdr3_length: 15
d_call: NA
j_call: TRBJ2-7
cdr3_aa: CASSLNSLSAYEQYF
cdr3_nt: TGTGCCAGCAGTTTAAATTCCCTGTCTGCCTACGAGCAGTACTTC

v_call: TRBV7-9
clone_size: NA
cdr3_length: 19
d_call: NA
j_call: TRBJ2-1
cdr3_aa: CASSLRTGGFLAGVDEQFF
cdr3_nt: TGTGCCAGCAGCTTAAGGACAGGGGGATTCCTAGCGGGAGTCGATGAGCAGTTCTTC

v_call: TRBV7-2
clone_size: few
cdr3_length: 13
d_call: TRBD1
j_call: TRBJ1-2
cdr3_aa: CASSFARGFGYTF
cdr3_nt: TGTGCCAGCAGCTTCGCCAGGGGGTTTGGCTACACCTTC

v_call: TRBV4-3
clone_size: NA
cdr3_length: 15
d_call: NA
j_call: TRBJ1-5
cdr3_aa: CASSQKAAGNQPQHF
cdr3_nt: TGCGCCAGCAGCCAAAAGGCCGCCGGCAATCAGCCCCAGCATTTT

v_call: TRBV30
clone_size: NA
cdr3_length: 13
d_call: TRBD2
j_call: TRBJ2-1
cdr3_aa: CAWGLAGAHEQFF
cdr3_nt: TGTGCCTGGGGACTAGCGGGAGCACATGAGCAGTTCTTC

v_call: TRBV7-9
clone_size: once
cdr3_length: 17
d_call: TRBD1
j_call: TRBJ1-1
cdr3_aa: CASSLRDRGGRGTEAFF
cdr3_nt: TGTGCCAGCAGCCTCCGGGACAGGGGAGGGAGAGGAACTGAAGCTTTCTTT

v_call: TRBV27
clone_size: once
cdr3_length: 15
d_call: NA
j_call: TRBJ1-5
cdr3_aa: CASSLFADPGQPQHF
cdr3_nt: TGTGCCAGCAGTTTATTTGCCGATCCTGGGCAGCCCCAGCATTTT

v_call: TRBV9
clone_size: once
cdr3_length: 14
d_call: TRBD2
j_call: TRBJ2-3
cdr3_aa: CASSVGLAGRKQYF
cdr3_nt: TGTGCCAGCAGCGTAGGGCTAGCGGGACGAAAGCAGTATTTT

v_call: TRBV29-1
clone_size: NA
cdr3_length: 18
d_call: TRBD2
j_call: TRBJ2-1
cdr3_aa: CSVLQDWTSGTFYNEQFF
cdr3_nt: TGCAGCGTACTTCAAGACTGGACTAGCGGGACTTTTTACAATGAGCAGTTCTTC

v_call: TRBV6-5
clone_size: NA
cdr3_length: 14
d_call: NA
j_call: TRBJ1-6
cdr3_aa: CASSQGTVNSPLHF
cdr3_nt: TGTGCCAGCAGTCAGGGGACGGTTAATTCACCCCTCCACTTT

v_call: TRBV9
clone_size: NA
cdr3_length: 16
d_call: TRBD1
j_call: TRBJ2-3
cdr3_aa: CASSGTGTTSTDTQYF
cdr3_nt: TGTGCCAGCAGCGGGACAGGGACAACTAGCACAGATACGCAGTATTTT

v_call: TRBV6-5
clone_size: NA
cdr3_length: 14
d_call: TRBD1
j_call: TRBJ1-5
cdr3_aa: CASSSTGGDQPQHF
cdr3_nt: TGTGCCAGCAGTTCCACAGGGGGGGATCAGCCCCAGCATTTT

v_call: TRBV7-2
clone_size: NA
cdr3_length: 18
d_call: TRBD1
j_call: TRBJ2-2
cdr3_aa: CASSFRGLAGANTGELFF
cdr3_nt: TGTGCCAGCAGCTTCAGGGGGCTGGCGGGCGCGAACACCGGGGAGCTGTTTTTT

v_call: TRBV10-2
clone_size: NA
cdr3_length: 13
d_call: NA
j_call: TRBJ2-7
cdr3_aa: CASSRGRTYEQYF
cdr3_nt: TGCGCCAGCAGCAGGGGCCGAACCTACGAGCAGTACTTC

v_call: TRBV28
clone_size: once
cdr3_length: 22
d_call: NA
j_call: TRBJ1-4
cdr3_aa: CASSLILGSPIGRTGLNEKLFF
cdr3_nt: TGTGCCAGCAGTTTAATTTTAGGGTCTCCCATAGGAAGGACGGGGTTAAATGAAAAACTGTTTTTT